This paragraph reports one TCR beta chain. Germline CDR1 reads MGHRA; CDR2 reads YSYEKL. V was clipped by 0 bases and J by 10 bases, with 15 bases between them. This CDR3 spans 14 amino acids. The sample comes from a study of blood T cell repertoires in COVID-19. Sequenced by immunoSEQ multiplex PCR; TCRdb stores in-frame clones only, minus some. The sample consists of some 300,000 clones, roughly 87% of them appearing once. This clonotype was obtained from a man younger than 30 with active or convalescent COVID-19. Material: peripheral blood. The V call is TRBV4-1, the J call TRBJ1-1; D might be TRBD1 (6 bases). The CDR3 is CASSQDGGRGGAFF. In DNA form, the CDR3 reads TGCGCCAGCAGCCAAGACGGTGGGAGAGGGGGAGCTTTCTTT.